This T cell receptor beta chain was sequenced for a study of blood T cell repertoires in COVID-19. Across the whole study: Sample material is recorded as cDNA or gDNA derived from T cells, B-cell-depleted T cells, or PBMCs.

Germline CDR1 SGHTA, CDR2 FQGNSA. The junction had 4 bases not matched to a gene; V was cut back by 4 bases and J by 4 bases. The CDR3 is 16 amino acids. The protocol was immunoSEQ multiplex PCR, while the TCRdb copy is restricted to in-frame clones and leaves out a portion. Here the sample spans about 440,000 clones, about 87% being singletons. This clonotype originated in a woman aged 45-60 years with COVID-19, enrolled during active disease. The rearrangement uses TRBV7-2 and TRBJ2-3; 14 positions match TRBD2. Source material: peripheral blood. The CDR3, as DNA: TGTGCCAGCAGCTCGGGACTAGCGGGGGCCGCAGATACGCAGTATTTT. Translated, it gives CASSSGLAGAADTQYF.